The 3 T cell receptor beta chains presented below share a single source sample, sequenced in a study of CD8 T cells in ankylosing spondylitis. One entry per CDR3 protein, called by TCRdb with MiXCR from the 5' RACE reads. The sample shows about 320,000 distinct CDR3 sequences, approximately 10% of them seen only once. Sequenced sample: blood, either unsorted or a sorted T cell fraction (not recorded which). The source of these receptors is a female donor with ankylosing spondylitis or in good health (not recorded which).

This clonotype was recorded at least ten times. This chain uses TRBV2 with TRBJ2-1; 14 bases are a match to TRBD2. CDR1 SNHLY and CDR2 FYNNEI come from the germline V gene. The junction had 8 bases not matched to a gene; V was cut back by 3 bases and J by 7 bases. This CDR3 is built from 17 residues. CDR3 sequence (DNA): TGTGCCAGCAGTGAGACTAGCGGGAGGGTTCTCGGGAATGAGCAGTTCTTC. Translated, it gives CASSETSGRVLGNEQFF.

Turning to this clonotype: A much larger clone differs by one base, so this may be a read error. This rearrangement joins TRBV6-5 to TRBJ2-7; TRBD2 agrees at 10 bases. J gave up 5 bases and V 4 bases, and 2 bases lay outside the gene matches. The CDR3 spans 13 residues. Germline CDR1 and CDR2: MNHEY and SVGAGI. CDR3 loop: CASSSGTSDEQYF. The CDR3 region has the DNA TGTGCCAGCAGTTCCGGGACTAGCGACGAGCAGTACTTC.

This clonotype was picked up many times. This rearrangement joins TRBV6-4 to TRBJ1-1, with 9 nucleotides matching TRBD1. The CDR3 spans 15 residues. The V and J ends lost 3 bases and 7 bases, in that order; junction bases with no gene match: 9. Germline CDR1 reads MRHNA; CDR2 reads SNTAGT. CDR3 nucleotides: TGTGCCAGCAGTGAGGGTGAACAGGGGGCAAGTGAAGCTTTCTTT. Its protein is CASSEGEQGASEAFF.